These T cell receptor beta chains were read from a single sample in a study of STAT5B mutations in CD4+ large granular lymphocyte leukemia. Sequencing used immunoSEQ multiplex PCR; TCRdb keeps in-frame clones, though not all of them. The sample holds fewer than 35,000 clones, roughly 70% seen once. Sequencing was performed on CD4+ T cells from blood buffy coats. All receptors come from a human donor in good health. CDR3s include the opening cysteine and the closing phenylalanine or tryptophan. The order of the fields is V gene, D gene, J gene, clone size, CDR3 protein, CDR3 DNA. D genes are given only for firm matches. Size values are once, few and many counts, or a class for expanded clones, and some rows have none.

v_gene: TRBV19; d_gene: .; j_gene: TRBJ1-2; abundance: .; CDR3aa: CASSIIGTRDGYTF; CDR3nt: TGTGCCAGTAGTATTATCGGGACTCGGGATGGCTACACCTTC
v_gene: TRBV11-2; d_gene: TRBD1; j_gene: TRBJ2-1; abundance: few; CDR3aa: CASSPRTGGSYNEQFF; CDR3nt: TGTGCCAGCAGCCCAAGGACAGGGGGCTCCTACAATGAGCAGTTCTTC
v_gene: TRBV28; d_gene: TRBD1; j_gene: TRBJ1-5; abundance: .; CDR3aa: CASRTSTGINQPQHF; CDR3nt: TGTGCCAGCAGGACCTCGACAGGGATCAATCAGCCCCAGCATTTT
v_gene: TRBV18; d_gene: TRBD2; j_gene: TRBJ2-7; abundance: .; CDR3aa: CASSPWASGSYEQYF; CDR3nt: TGTGCCAGCTCACCATGGGCTAGCGGGAGTTACGAGCAGTACTTC
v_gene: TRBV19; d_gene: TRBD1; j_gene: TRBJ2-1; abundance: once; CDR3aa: CASSPRLGTVWSEQFF; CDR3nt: TGTGCCAGTAGTCCGAGGCTCGGGACAGTTTGGAGTGAGCAGTTCTTC
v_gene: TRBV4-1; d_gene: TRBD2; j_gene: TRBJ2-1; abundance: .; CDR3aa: CASSPGLAGKNPLIPRFF; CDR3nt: TGCGCCAGCAGCCCGGGACTAGCGGGAAAAAACCCCCTCATTCCCCGGTTCTTC
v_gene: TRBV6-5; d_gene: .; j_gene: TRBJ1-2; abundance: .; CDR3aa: CASRGIESYGYTF; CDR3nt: TGTGCCAGCCGAGGGATTGAGAGCTATGGCTACACCTTC
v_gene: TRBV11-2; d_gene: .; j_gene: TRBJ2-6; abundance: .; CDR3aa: CASSPLWSGANVLTF; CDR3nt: TGTGCCAGCAGTCCCTTGTGGTCTGGGGCCAACGTCCTGACTTTC
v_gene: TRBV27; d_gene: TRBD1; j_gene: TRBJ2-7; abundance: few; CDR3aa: CASSEGGPFIEQYF; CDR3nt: TGTGCCAGCAGCGAAGGGGGCCCGTTTATCGAGCAGTACTTC
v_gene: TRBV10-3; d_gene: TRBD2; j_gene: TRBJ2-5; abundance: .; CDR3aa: CAIALAGGGETQYF; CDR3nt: TGTGCCATCGCACTAGCGGGGGGCGGAGAGACCCAGTACTTC
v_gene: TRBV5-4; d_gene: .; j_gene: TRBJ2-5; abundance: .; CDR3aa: CASSLSGVETQYF; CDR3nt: TGTGCCAGCAGCCTTTCCGGGGTGGAGACCCAGTACTTC
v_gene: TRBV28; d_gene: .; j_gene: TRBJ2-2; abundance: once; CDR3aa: CASKKGRTNTGELFF; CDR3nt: TGTGCCAGCAAGAAGGGACGAACGAACACCGGGGAGCTGTTTTTT
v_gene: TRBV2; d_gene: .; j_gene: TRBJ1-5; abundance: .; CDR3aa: CASSEEGDSNQPQHF; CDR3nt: TGTGCCAGCAGTGAGGAGGGCGATAGCAATCAGCCCCAGCATTTT
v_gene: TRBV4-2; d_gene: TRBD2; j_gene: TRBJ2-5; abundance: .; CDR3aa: CASSPSRTSGQETQYF; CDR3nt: TGTGCCAGCAGCCCCTCTAGGACTAGCGGTCAAGAGACCCAGTACTTC
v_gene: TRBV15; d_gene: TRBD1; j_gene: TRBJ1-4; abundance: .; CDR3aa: CATSRDGQGTEKLFF; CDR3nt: TGTGCCACCAGCAGAGATGGACAGGGGACCGAAAAACTGTTTTTT
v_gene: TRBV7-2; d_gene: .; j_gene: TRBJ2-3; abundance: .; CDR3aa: CASSLFADTQYF; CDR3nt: TGTGCCAGCAGCTTATTCGCTGATACGCAGTATTTT
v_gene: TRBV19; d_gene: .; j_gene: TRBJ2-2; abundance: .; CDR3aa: CASSHSRDTGELFF; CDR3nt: TGTGCCAGTAGTCATTCCAGGGACACCGGGGAGCTGTTTTTT
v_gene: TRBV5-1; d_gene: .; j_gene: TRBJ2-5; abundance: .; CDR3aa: CASSTEETQYF; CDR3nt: TGCGCCAGCAGCACGGAAGAGACCCAGTACTTC
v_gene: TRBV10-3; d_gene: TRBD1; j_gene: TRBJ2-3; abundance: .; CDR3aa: CAINRGASTDTQYF; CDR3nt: TGTGCCATTAACAGGGGAGCCAGCACAGATACGCAGTATTTT
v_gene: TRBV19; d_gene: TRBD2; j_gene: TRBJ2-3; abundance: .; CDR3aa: CASSIAHAGAGVADTQYF; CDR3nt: TGTGCCAGTAGTATAGCACACGCGGGAGCGGGAGTGGCAGATACGCAGTATTTT
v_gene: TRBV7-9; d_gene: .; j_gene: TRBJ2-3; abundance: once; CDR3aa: CASSFATDTQYF; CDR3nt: TGTGCCAGCAGCTTCGCCACAGATACGCAGTATTTT
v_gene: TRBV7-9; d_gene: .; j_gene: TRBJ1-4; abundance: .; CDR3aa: CASSFSSDIRKKLFF; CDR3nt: TGTGCCAGCAGCTTTTCATCGGACATACGGAAAAAACTGTTTTTT
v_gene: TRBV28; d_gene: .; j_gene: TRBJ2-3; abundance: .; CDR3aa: CASRGTASTDTQYF; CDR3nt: TGTGCCAGCAGGGGGACGGCTAGCACAGATACGCAGTATTTT
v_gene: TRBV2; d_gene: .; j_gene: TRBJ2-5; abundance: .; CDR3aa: CASSEALSGETQYF; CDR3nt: TGTGCCAGCAGTGAAGCGTTAAGCGGCGAGACCCAGTACTTC
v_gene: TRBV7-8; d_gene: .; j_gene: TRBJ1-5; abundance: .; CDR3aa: CASSLYRSNQPQHF; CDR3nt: TGTGCCAGCAGCTTATACAGGAGCAATCAGCCCCAGCATTTT
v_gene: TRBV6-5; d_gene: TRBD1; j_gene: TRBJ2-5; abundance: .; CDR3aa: CASRRQGETQYF; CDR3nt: TGTGCCAGCAGGCGACAGGGAGAGACCCAGTACTTC
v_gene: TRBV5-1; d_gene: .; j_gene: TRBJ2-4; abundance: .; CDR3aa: CASSLGGASKNIQYF; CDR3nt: TGCGCCAGCAGCCTGGGGGGCGCGTCCAAAAACATTCAGTACTTC
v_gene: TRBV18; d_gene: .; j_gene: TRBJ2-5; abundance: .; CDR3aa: CASSPGETQYF; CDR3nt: TGTGCCAGCTCACCCGGGGAGACCCAGTACTTC
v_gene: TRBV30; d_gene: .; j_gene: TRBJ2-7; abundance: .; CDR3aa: CAWSVPQGSYEQYF; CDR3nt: TGTGCCTGGAGTGTACCCCAGGGCTCCTACGAGCAGTACTTC
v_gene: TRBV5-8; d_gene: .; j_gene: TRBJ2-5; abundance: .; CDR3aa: CASSLIIASQETQYF; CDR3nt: TGTGCCAGCAGCTTGATTATAGCGTCCCAAGAGACCCAGTACTTC
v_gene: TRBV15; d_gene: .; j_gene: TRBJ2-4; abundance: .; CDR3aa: CATSLSDTLAKNIQYF; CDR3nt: TGTGCCACCAGCCTCTCGGACACCCTAGCCAAAAACATTCAGTACTTC
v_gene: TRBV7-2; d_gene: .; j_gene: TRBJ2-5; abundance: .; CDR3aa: CASSPNRNQETQYF; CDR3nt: TGTGCCAGCAGCCCTAACAGGAACCAAGAGACCCAGTACTTC
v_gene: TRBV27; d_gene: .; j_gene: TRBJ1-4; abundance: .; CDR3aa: CASSPGQHEKLFF; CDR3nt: TGTGCCAGCAGTCCGGGACAACATGAAAAACTGTTTTTT
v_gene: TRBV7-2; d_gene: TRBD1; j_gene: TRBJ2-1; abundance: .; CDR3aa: CASSVDRGRYEQFF; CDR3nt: TGTGCCAGCAGCGTGGACAGGGGGCGGTATGAGCAGTTCTTC
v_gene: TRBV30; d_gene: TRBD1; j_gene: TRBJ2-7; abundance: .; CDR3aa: CAWSTGTGFYEQYF; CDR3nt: TGTGCCTGGAGCACCGGGACAGGGTTCTACGAGCAGTACTTC
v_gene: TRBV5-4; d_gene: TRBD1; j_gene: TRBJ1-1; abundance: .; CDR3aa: CASSSPQTGSSTEAFF; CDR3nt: TGTGCCAGCAGCTCCCCTCAGACAGGGTCTAGCACTGAAGCTTTCTTT
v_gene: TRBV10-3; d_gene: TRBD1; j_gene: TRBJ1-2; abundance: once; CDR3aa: CAISEATGGAGYGYTF; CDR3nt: TGTGCCATCAGTGAGGCGACAGGGGGCGCGGGCTATGGCTACACCTTC
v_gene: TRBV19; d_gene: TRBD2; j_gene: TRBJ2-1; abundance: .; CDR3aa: CASSITRGYNEQFF; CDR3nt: TGTGCCAGTAGTATAACGCGGGGGTACAATGAGCAGTTCTTC